The 30 T cell receptor beta chains in this list originate from one sample, sequenced in a study of cytomegalovirus exposure and HLA in healthy donors. The PCR contained 60 Vbeta and 13 Jbeta primers. Measured with immunoSEQ multiplex PCR; TCRdb has only the in-frame clones, and not every one. This repertoire includes some 150,000 clones. Sequenced input: PBMCs. These receptors all stem from a woman aged 18-29 years in good health and CMV-seronegative.

The chain carries TRBV14 and TRBJ2-5; D not resolved. The CDR3 has 15 amino acids. The V and J ends lost 2 bases and 5 bases respectively, with 15 bases between them. The germline V gene encodes CDR1 SGHDN and CDR2 FVKESK. This chain's CDR3 is CASSQPWSSRETQYF. The DNA for the CDR3 is TGTGCCAGCAGCCAACCGTGGAGTTCTCGGGAGACCCAGTACTTC.

The chain combines TRBV19 with TRBJ1-2; no firm D call. CDR1 and CDR2 from the germline V gene are LNHDA and SQIVND (reference sequence). CDR3 length: 14 amino acids. Trimming shortened V by 3 bases and J by 3 bases, and 11 bases separated the two germline ends. The CDR3 protein is CASSMSLGHYGYTF. The CDR3 coding sequence is TGTGCCAGTAGTATGTCCCTTGGGCACTATGGCTACACCTTC.

The rearrangement uses TRBV7-9 and TRBJ1-2, with D possibly TRBD1 on 6 matching bases. V gave up 5 bases and J gave up 4 bases, with 17 bases separating them. Per the germline V gene, CDR1 is SEHNR and CDR2 is FQNEAQ (reference sequence). This CDR3 spans 15 amino acids. The CDR3 DNA reads TGTGCCAGCAGCCGAGTACAGGGTGGGGCCTATGGCTACACCTTC. Translating gives CASSRVQGGAYGYTF.

The chain is built from TRBV29-1 and TRBJ2-1; 8 bases map to TRBD2. Germline V lookup: CDR1 SQVTM, CDR2 ANQGSEA. The V and J ends lost 4 bases and 5 bases, in that order; junction bases with no gene match: 4. The CDR3 length is 13 residues. The CDR3 region has the DNA TGCAGCGTTGGGTCGCGGGGGGACAATGAGCAGTTCTTC. It is translated as CSVGSRGDNEQFF.

The V call is TRBV6-5, the J call TRBJ2-3; D is unclear. Germline CDR1 is MNHEY and CDR2 is SVGAGI. V dropped 0 bases and J dropped 2 bases, with 9 bases sitting between them. The CDR3 consists of 15 residues. CDR3 amino acids: CASSYSWPHTDTQYF. As DNA, the CDR3 is TGTGCCAGCAGTTACTCGTGGCCCCACACAGATACGCAGTATTTT.

V and J are TRBV15 and TRBJ2-3, with a weak D call TRBD2 (6 bases). Deletions cut 2 bases from V and 5 bases from J, with 17 bases between. The CDR3 runs to 16 residues. Germline assignment: CDR1 LNHNV and CDR2 YYDKDF (reference sequence). CDR3 nucleotide sequence: TGTGCCACCAGCAGAACTGGGGGGAGTGTAAGAGATACGCAGTATTTT. It yields the protein CATSRTGGSVRDTQYF.

J is TRBJ2-4 and V is TRBV11-2; D unclear. CDR3 length equals 19 residues. Trimming pared 2 bases from V and 1 base from J, leaving 21 bases between. The V gene's germline CDR1 is SGHAT and CDR2 FQNNGV. CDR3 nucleotides: TGTGCCAGCAGCTTAATCGAGGATCTAAGTGGATCCGCCAAAAACATTCAGTACTTC. This gives the protein CASSLIEDLSGSAKNIQYF. Full variable domain (remainder filled in from reference TRBV11-2 and TRBJ2-4): EAGVAQSPRYKIIEKRQSVAFWCNPISGHATLYWYQQILGQGPKLLIQFQNNGVVDDSQLPKDRFSAERLKGVDSTLKIQPAKLEDSAVYLCASSLIEDLSGSAKNIQYFGAGTRLSVL.

V usage is TRBV5-1 and J usage is TRBJ2-7; 8 nucleotides align to TRBD2. Germline CDR1 is SGHRS and CDR2 is YFSETQ. This CDR3 has 16 residues. V gave up 2 bases and J gave up 1 base; unmatched junction bases: 8. CDR3 nucleotide sequence: TGCGCCAGCAGCTTACCCTCGGGAGGGCGATCCTACGAGCAGTACTTC. Its protein product is CASSLPSGGRSYEQYF. Together with reference TRBV5-1 and TRBJ2-7, the CDR3 gives the full variable domain: KAGVTQTPRYLIKTRGQQVTLSCSPISGHRSVSWYQQTPGQGLQFLFEYFSETQRNKGNFPGRFSGRQFSNSRSEMNVSTLELGDSALYLCASSLPSGGRSYEQYFGPGTRLTVT.

V gene TRBV7-3 combines with J gene TRBJ2-3; the match to TRBD2 covers 9 bases. The germline V gene encodes CDR1 SGHTA and CDR2 FQGTGA. J lost 3 bases, V lost 5 bases, and 6 bases had no gene match. The CDR3 totals 15 residues. CDR3 sequence: CASSPWTSETDTQYF. The CDR3 nucleotides are TGTGCCAGCAGCCCTTGGACTAGCGAAACAGATACGCAGTATTTT.

The V and J genes are TRBV29-1 and TRBJ1-4; perhaps TRBD1 as D (6 bases). Trimming cost V 2 bases and J 9 bases, with 10 bases left between them. There are 12 residues in the CDR3. Germline loops: CDR1 SQVTM, CDR2 ANQGSEA. DNA of the CDR3: TGCAGCGTTGAAAAGGGGGAGAAAAAACTGTTTTTT. This sequence encodes CSVEKGEKKLFF.

The V gene is TRBV4-1, the J gene TRBJ2-6; D is perhaps TRBD1 (5 bases). V was clipped by 0 bases and J by 0 bases, with 6 bases between them. CDR3 length: 16 amino acids. Germline V gives CDR1 MGHRA, CDR2 YSYEKL. The CDR3 DNA reads as TGCGCCAGCAGCCAAGATAGGGGCTCTGGGGCCAACGTCCTGACTTTC. As protein: CASSQDRGSGANVLTF.

V usage is TRBV6-1 and J usage is TRBJ2-7, with D possibly TRBD1 on 8 matching bases. CDR1 MNHNS and CDR2 SASEGT come from the germline V gene. The V end lost 3 bases, the J end lost 5 bases, and 23 bases lay between the germline ends. The CDR3 runs 17 residues. In DNA form, the CDR3 reads TGTGCCAGCAGTGATGGGACAGGCTTCATAAGCGGGGACGAGCAGTACTTC. Translation gives CASSDGTGFISGDEQYF.

The chain couples TRBV6-4 to TRBJ2-1; 12 bases map to TRBD2. J gave up 6 bases and V 5 bases, and 5 bases lay outside the gene matches. Germline loops: CDR1 MRHNA, CDR2 SNTAGT. The CDR3 contains 15 residues. The CDR3 here is CASSTTSGRGNEQFF. For the CDR3, the DNA is TGTGCCAGCAGTACGACTAGCGGGAGAGGCAATGAGCAGTTCTTC.

This chain uses TRBV2 with TRBJ2-2; the D gene is possibly TRBD2 (5 bases). Germline V gene lookup returns CDR1 SNHLY and CDR2 FYNNEI. V gave up 8 bases and J gave up 7 bases, with 14 bases separating them. This CDR3 has 13 amino acids. This CDR3 is CASGRSRGGELFF. The DNA of the CDR3 is TGTGCCAGCGGCAGGAGTCGGGGCGGGGAGCTGTTTTTT.

J is TRBJ2-1 and V is TRBV11-2, with 7 bases that match TRBD2. Germline V gives CDR1 SGHAT, CDR2 FQNNGV. The CDR3 is 16 amino acids. V dropped 5 bases and J dropped 9; count of bases not matched to a gene: 16. The CDR3 region has the DNA TGTGCCAGCAGCCCGAGGACCACAAGACTAGCTATTGAGCAGTTCTTC. Translation gives CASSPRTTRLAIEQFF.

This sequence joins TRBV4-1 and TRBJ2-1; TRBD2 agrees at 9 bases. CDR1 is MGHRA and CDR2 is YSYEKL in the germline V gene. The CDR3 has 14 residues. V gave up 11 bases and J gave up 5 bases; unmatched junction bases: 10. The CDR3 DNA is TGCGCCTCCTGCCGGACTAGCGCAAACAATGAGCAGTTCTTC. Amino acids: CASCRTSANNEQFF.

The gene calls are TRBV6-1 and TRBJ2-2; 10 bases match TRBD2. Germline V gene data show CDR1 as MNHNS and CDR2 as SASEGT. V shed 10 bases, J shed 1 base, and the junction held 3 bases outside the gene matches. The CDR3 loop spans 14 amino acids. For the CDR3, the DNA is TGTGCCACCGGACTAGCGGTGAACACCGGGGAGCTGTTTTTT. It yields the protein CATGLAVNTGELFF.

V is TRBV6-5 and J is TRBJ1-1; D unresolved. CDR1 and CDR2 (germline): MNHEY, SVGAGI. V was cut by 2 bases and J by 1 base, with 2 bases left in between. This CDR3 is 12 amino acids long. The CDR3 loop reads CASSYRNTEAFF. CDR3 in DNA: TGTGCCAGCAGTTACCGGAACACTGAAGCTTTCTTT.

The chain has TRBV27 and TRBJ2-3; D perhaps matches TRBD2 (6 bases). Germline V CDR1 and CDR2: MNHEY, SMNVEV (reference sequence). The V gene lost 0 bases and the J gene lost 1 base, with 14 bases spanning the gap. This CDR3 region has 17 residues. The CDR3 reads CASSLSGRGGGTDTQYF. In DNA, the CDR3 is TGTGCCAGCAGTTTATCGGGTCGGGGCGGGGGCACAGATACGCAGTATTTT.

The rearrangement links TRBV6-1 to TRBJ2-6, with D uncertain. Per germline, CDR1 MNHNS and CDR2 SASEGT. Trimming removed 3 bases from V and 3 bases from J, with 6 bases in between. The CDR3 runs to 14 residues. The CDR3 coding sequence is TGTGCCAGCAGTGATGAGGTTGGGGCCAACGTCCTGACTTTC. It specifies CASSDEVGANVLTF.

The chain employs TRBV5-1 and TRBJ2-1, with D possibly being TRBD2 (5 bases). CDR3 length: 16 amino acids. V was shortened by 4 bases and J by 0 bases, with 14 bases between the two germline ends. Germline V gene data show CDR1 as SGHRS and CDR2 as YFSETQ. The CDR3 DNA sequence: TGCGCCAGCAGCCCTAAGGCGGGTGGCTCCTACAATGAGCAGTTCTTC. This gives the protein CASSPKAGGSYNEQFF.

This sequence joins TRBV15 and TRBJ2-5; 7 positions match TRBD1. V was pared by 10 bases and J by 2 bases, with 10 bases of the junction left unmatched. CDR3 size: 14 residues. CDR1 and CDR2 (germline): LNHNV, YYDKDF (reference sequence). The CDR3 region has the DNA TGTGCCATCAGAGACAGGGTTACGCAAGAGACCCAGTACTTC. Its translation: CAIRDRVTQETQYF.

V usage is TRBV10-3 and J usage is TRBJ1-1; a weak D match, TRBD1 (6 bases). CDR1 is ENHRY and CDR2 is SYGVKD in the germline V gene. The CDR3 sequence is 14 residues long. V was pared by 2 bases and J by 7 bases, with 14 bases between. CDR3 region: CAISETQGGGEAFF. In nucleotides, the CDR3 is TGTGCCATCAGTGAGACCCAGGGAGGGGGTGAAGCTTTCTTT.

The chain joins TRBV2 to TRBJ2-5; TRBD1 matches 10 bases. The germline CDR1 and CDR2 sequences are SNHLY and FYNNEI. The J segment lost 2 bases and the V segment lost 7 bases, leaving 7 bases of the junction unmatched. The CDR3 covers 15 residues. DNA of the CDR3: TGTGCCAGCAACGACTGGGACAGGGGTCAAGAGACCCAGTACTTC. Encoded protein: CASNDWDRGQETQYF.

The chain links TRBV11-2 to TRBJ1-1; TRBD1 matches at 7 bases. This CDR3 has 16 amino acids. CDR1 and CDR2 (germline): SGHAT, FQNNGV. V was pared by 4 bases and J by 3 bases, with 11 bases of the junction left unmatched. The CDR3 nucleotides read TGTGCCAGCAGCTCCAACAGGGGACGCAGGGACACTGAAGCTTTCTTT. It encodes CASSSNRGRRDTEAFF. The whole variable domain, remainder taken from reference TRBV11-2 and TRBJ1-1, is EAGVAQSPRYKIIEKRQSVAFWCNPISGHATLYWYQQILGQGPKLLIQFQNNGVVDDSQLPKDRFSAERLKGVDSTLKIQPAKLEDSAVYLCASSSNRGRRDTEAFFGQGTRLTVV.

V is TRBV5-4 and J is TRBJ2-7; D may be TRBD2 (5 bases). The CDR3 has 18 amino acids. Germline-derived CDR1 and CDR2 are SGHNT and YYREEE (reference sequence). The V and J ends lost 3 bases and 5 bases respectively, with 27 bases between them. CDR3 protein: CASSSQRRVRVRGNEQYV. CDR3 sequence (DNA): TGTGCCAGCAGCTCCCAGCGAAGAGTGCGGGTGCGTGGCAACGAGCAGTACGTC.

This rearrangement joins TRBV9 to TRBJ1-2; D uncertain. Germline CDR1 and CDR2: SGDLS and YYNGEE. With 3 bases removed from V and 2 bases from J, the gap between germline ends came to 14 bases. The CDR3 consists of 15 residues. The CDR3 sequence is CASSAANLLNYGYTF. The CDR3 nucleotides are TGTGCCAGCAGCGCAGCGAACCTCCTAAACTATGGCTACACCTTC.

This rearrangement joins TRBV6-6 to TRBJ2-2, with 7 bases that match TRBD1. The V and J ends lost 4 bases and 0 bases, in that order; junction bases with no gene match: 2. Germline CDR1 reads MNHNY; CDR2 reads SVGAGI (reference sequence). The CDR3 totals 15 residues. Written as DNA, the CDR3 is TGTGCCAGCAGTTCCGGGACAGCGAACACCGGGGAGCTGTTTTTT. Its protein is CASSSGTANTGELFF.

V is TRBV5-4 and J is TRBJ1-1, with D maybe TRBD1 (5 bases). The V gene lost 2 bases and the J gene lost 1 base, with 6 bases spanning the gap. This CDR3 is built from 13 residues. From germline, CDR1 is SGHNT and CDR2 YYREEE (reference sequence). CDR3 sequence reads: CASSFDRNTEAFF. The DNA of the CDR3 is TGTGCCAGCAGCTTTGACAGGAACACTGAAGCTTTCTTT.

The V gene is TRBV6-1, the J gene TRBJ2-1, with D unclear. V gave up 5 bases and J gave up 4 bases, with 9 bases separating them. Germline V lookup: CDR1 MNHNS, CDR2 SASEGT. There are 13 residues in the CDR3. This chain's CDR3 is CASSSAMYNEQFF. CDR3 DNA sequence: TGTGCCAGCAGTAGCGCGATGTACAATGAGCAGTTCTTC.